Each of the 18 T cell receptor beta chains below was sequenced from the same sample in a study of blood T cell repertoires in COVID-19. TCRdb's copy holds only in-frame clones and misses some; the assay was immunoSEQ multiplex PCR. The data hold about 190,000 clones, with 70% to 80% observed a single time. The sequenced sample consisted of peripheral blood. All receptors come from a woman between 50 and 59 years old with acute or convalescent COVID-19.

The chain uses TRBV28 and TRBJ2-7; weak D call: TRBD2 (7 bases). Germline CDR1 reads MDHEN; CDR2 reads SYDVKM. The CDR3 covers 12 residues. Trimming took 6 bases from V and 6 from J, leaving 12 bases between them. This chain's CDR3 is CASRWGGGEQYF. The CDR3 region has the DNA TGTGCCAGCAGGTGGGGAGGGGGCGAGCAGTACTTC.

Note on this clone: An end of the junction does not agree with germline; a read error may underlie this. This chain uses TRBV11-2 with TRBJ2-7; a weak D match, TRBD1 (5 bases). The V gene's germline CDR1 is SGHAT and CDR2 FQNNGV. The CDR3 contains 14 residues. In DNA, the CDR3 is TGTGCCAGCAGCTCCCGTCAGGGCAGCCAAAATATGTATTTC. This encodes CASSSRQGSQNMYF.

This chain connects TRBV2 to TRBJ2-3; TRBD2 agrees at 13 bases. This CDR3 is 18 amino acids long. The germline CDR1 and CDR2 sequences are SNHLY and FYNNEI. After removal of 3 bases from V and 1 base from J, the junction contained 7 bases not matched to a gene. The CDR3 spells CASSDRRLAGGGTDTQYF. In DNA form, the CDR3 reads TGTGCCAGCAGTGATAGGAGACTAGCGGGAGGAGGCACAGATACGCAGTATTTT.

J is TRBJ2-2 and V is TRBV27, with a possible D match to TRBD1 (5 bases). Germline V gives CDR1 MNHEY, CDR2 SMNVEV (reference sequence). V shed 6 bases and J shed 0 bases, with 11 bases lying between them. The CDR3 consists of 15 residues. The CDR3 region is CASRPLTANTGELFF. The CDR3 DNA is TGTGCCAGCAGGCCCCTGACAGCGAACACCGGGGAGCTGTTTTTT.

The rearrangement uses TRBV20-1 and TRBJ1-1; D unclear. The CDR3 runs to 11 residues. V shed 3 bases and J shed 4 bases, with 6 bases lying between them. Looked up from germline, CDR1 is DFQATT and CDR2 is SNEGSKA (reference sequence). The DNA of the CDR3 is TGCAGTGCTAGTATCCGCACTGAAGCTTTCTTT. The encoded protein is CSASIRTEAFF.

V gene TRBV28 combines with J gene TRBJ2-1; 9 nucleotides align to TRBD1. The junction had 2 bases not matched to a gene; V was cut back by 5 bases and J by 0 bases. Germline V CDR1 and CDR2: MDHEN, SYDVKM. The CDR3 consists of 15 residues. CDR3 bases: TGTGCCAGCAGTCCACAGGGGGCCTCCTACAATGAGCAGTTCTTC. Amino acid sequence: CASSPQGASYNEQFF. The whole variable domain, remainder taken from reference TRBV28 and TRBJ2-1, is DVKVTQSSRYLVKRTGEKVFLECVQDMDHENMFWYRQDPGLGLRLIYFSYDVKMKEKGDIPEGYSVSREKKERFSLILESASTNQTSMYLCASSPQGASYNEQFFGPGTRLTVL.

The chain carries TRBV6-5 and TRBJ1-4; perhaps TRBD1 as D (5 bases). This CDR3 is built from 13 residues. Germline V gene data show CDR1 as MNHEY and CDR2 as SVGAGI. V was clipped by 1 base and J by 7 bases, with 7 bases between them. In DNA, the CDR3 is TGTGCCAGCAGTTACTGGAGGGGTGAAAAACTGTTTTTT. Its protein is CASSYWRGEKLFF.

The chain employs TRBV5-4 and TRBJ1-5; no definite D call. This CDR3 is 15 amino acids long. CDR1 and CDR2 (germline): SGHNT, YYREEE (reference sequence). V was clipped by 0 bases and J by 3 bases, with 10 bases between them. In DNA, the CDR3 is TGTGCCAGCAGCTTGGATCCAGGATTCAATCAGCCCCAGCATTTT. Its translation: CASSLDPGFNQPQHF.

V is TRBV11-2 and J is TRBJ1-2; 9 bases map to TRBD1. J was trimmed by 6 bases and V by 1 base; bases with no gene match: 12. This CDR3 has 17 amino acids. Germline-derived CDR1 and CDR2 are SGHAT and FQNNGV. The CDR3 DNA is TGTGCCAGCAGCTTAGTGCGTCTGGGACAGGGCTTGAATGGCTACACCTTC. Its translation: CASSLVRLGQGLNGYTF.

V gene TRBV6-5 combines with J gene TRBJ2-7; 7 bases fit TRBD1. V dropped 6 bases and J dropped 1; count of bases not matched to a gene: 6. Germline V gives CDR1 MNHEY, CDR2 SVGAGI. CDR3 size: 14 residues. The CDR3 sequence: CASRPGTESYEQYF. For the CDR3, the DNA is TGTGCCAGCAGACCCGGGACAGAGTCCTACGAGCAGTACTTC.

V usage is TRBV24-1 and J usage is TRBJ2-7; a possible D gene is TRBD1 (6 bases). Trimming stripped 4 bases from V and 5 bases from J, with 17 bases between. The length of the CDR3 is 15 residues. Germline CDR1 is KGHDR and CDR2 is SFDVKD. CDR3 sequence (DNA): TGTGCCACCAGTGACCCGTCAACAGGGATCGACGAGCAGTACTTC. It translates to CATSDPSTGIDEQYF.

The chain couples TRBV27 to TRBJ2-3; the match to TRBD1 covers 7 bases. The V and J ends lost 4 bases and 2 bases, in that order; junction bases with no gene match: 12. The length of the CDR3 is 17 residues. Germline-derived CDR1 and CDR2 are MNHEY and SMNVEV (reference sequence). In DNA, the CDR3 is TGTGCCAGCAGTTCAATACGTACAGAGGGGGCCACAGATACGCAGTATTTT. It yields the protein CASSSIRTEGATDTQYF.

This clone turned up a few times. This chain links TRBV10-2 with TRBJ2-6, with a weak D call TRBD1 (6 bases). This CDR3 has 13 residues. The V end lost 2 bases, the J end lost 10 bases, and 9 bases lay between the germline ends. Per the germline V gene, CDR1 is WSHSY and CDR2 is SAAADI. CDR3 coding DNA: TGCGCCAGCAGTGAGAACAGGGTGAACGTCCTGACTTTC. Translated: CASSENRVNVLTF.

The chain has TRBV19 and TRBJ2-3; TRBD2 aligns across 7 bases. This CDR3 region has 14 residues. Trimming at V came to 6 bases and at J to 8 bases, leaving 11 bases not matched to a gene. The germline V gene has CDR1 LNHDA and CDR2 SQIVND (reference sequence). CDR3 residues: CASSRAGVEGTQYF. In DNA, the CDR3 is TGTGCCAGTAGCAGGGCGGGAGTGGAGGGTACGCAGTATTTT.

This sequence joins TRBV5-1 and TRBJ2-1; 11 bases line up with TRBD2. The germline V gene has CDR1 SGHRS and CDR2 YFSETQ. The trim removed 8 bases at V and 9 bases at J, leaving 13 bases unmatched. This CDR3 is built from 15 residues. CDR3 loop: CASKGTSGPSSEQFF. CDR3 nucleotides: TGCGCCAGTAAAGGGACTAGCGGCCCCTCAAGTGAGCAGTTCTTC.

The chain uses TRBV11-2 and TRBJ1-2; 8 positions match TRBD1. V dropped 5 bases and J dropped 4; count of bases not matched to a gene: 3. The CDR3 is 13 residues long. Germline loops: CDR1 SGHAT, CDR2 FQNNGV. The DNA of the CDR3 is TGTGCCAGCAGCCCAGGGACAGGCTATGGCTACACCTTC. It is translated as CASSPGTGYGYTF.

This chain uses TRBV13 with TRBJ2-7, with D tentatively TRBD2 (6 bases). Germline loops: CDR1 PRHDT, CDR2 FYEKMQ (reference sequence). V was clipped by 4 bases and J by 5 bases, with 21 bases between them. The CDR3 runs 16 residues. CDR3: CASSSNSGTWDHEQYF. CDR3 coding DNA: TGTGCCAGCAGCTCTAATTCCGGGACTTGGGACCACGAGCAGTACTTC.

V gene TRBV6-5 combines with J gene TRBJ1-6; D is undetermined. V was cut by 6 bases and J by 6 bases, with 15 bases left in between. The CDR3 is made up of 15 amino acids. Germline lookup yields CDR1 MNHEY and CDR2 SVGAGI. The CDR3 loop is CASRRDQLSNSPLHF. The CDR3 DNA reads TGTGCCAGCAGGAGGGATCAGTTATCTAATTCACCCCTCCACTTT.